The clone carrying this TCR beta chain has a handful of counts. Healthy Caucasians from Russia aged about 6 to 90 served as donors. Isolation yielded PBMCs, at least 6 million per sample, in every case. The sample originates from a study of blood T cells in healthy people across ages. Overall study: With template switching, about one barcoded beta molecule was captured per two T cells.

CDR3 length: 14 residues. Trimming took 1 base from V and 2 from J, leaving 9 bases between them. Germline CDR1 reads MNHEY; CDR2 reads SVGAGI. Primed by a sample-barcoded 5' primer and a J-beta primer mix, a second PCR proceeded for about 7 to 11 cycles. TCRdb re-derived calls from the 5' RACE reads in MiXCR, one entry per CDR3 protein. The repertoire holds about 570,000 distinct CDR3 sequences, with about 25% as singletons. This sample was shared with a second study, whose subject was T cells of mothers and their children. This second report adds: Donation came from a few healthy Caucasian mothers together with their six children.

Material: blood. The sequence derives from a boy aged 2-15 years in good health. The chain employs TRBV6-5 and TRBJ2-7, with a possible D match to TRBD1 (5 bases). CDR3 sequence (DNA): TGTGCCAGCAGTTACTTTGTCAGGGCCTACGAGCAGTACTTC. Amino acid sequence: CASSYFVRAYEQYF.